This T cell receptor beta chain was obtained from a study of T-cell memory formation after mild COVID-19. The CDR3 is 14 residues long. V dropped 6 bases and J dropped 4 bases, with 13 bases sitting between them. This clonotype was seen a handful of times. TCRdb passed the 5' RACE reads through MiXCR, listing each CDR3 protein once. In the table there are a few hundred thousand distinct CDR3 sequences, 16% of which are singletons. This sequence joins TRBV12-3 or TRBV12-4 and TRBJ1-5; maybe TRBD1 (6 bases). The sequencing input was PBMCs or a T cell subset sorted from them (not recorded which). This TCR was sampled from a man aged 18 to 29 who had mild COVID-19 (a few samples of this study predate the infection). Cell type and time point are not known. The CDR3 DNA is TGTGCCAGCAGCCCCACCAGGGGAAATCAGCCCCAGCATTTT. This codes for CASSPTRGNQPQHF.